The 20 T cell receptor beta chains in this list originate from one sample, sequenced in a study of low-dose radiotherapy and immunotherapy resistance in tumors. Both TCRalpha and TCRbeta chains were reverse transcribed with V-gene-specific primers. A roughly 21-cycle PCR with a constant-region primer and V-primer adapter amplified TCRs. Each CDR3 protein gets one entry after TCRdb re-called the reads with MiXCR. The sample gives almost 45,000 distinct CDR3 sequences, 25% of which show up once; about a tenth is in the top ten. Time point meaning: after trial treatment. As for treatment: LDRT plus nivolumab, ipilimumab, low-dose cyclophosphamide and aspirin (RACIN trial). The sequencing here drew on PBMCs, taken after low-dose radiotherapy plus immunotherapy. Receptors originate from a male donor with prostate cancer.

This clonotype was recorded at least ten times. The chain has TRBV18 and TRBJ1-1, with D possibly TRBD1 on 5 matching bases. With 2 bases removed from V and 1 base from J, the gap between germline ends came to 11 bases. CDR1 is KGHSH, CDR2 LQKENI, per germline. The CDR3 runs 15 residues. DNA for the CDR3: TGTGCCAGCTCACCAAGGACGGGGGAGAACACTGAAGCTTTCTTT. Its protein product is CASSPRTGENTEAFF.

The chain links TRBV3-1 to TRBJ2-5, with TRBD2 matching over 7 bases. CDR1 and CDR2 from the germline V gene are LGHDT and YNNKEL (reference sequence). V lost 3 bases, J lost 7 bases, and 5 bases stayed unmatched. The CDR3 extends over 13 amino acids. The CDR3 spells CASSQSGVWTQYF. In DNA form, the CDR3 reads TGTGCCAGCAGCCAGAGCGGGGTGTGGACCCAGTACTTC.

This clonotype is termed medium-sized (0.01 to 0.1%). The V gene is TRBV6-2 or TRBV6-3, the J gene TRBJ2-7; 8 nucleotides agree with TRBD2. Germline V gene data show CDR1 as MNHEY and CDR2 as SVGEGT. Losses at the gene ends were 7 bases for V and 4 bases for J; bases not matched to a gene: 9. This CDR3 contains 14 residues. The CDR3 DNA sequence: TGTGCCAGCACCTTTGGGACTAGTTGGTACGAGCAGTACTTC. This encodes CASTFGTSWYEQYF.

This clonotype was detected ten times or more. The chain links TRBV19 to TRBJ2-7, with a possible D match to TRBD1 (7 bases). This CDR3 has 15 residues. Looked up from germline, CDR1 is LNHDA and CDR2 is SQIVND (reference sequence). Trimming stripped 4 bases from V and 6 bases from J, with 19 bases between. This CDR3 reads CASSTTGAGTVEQYF. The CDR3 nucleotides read TGTGCCAGTAGTACCACAGGGGCGGGGACGGTCGAGCAGTACTTC.

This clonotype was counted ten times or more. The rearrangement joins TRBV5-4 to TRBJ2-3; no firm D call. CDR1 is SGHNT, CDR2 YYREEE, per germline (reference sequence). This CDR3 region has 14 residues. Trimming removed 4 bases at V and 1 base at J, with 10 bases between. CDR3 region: CASSPRARTDTQYF. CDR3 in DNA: TGTGCCAGCAGCCCCCGGGCCCGCACAGATACGCAGTATTTT.

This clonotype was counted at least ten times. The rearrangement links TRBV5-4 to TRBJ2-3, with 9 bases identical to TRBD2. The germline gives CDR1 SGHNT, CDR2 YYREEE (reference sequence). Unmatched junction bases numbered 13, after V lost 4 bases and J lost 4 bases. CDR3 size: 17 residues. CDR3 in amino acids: CASSGSLAGAGPDTQYF. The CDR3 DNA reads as TGTGCCAGCAGCGGAAGCTTAGCGGGAGCGGGTCCAGATACGCAGTATTTT.

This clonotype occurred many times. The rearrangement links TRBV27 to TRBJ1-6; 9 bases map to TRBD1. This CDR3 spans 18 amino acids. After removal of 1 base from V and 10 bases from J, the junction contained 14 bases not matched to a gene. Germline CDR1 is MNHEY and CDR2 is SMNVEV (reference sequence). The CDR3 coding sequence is TGTGCCAGCAGTTTATTTACAGGGGGCGCCGGGTCCATCTCACCCCTCCACTTT. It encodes CASSLFTGGAGSISPLHF.

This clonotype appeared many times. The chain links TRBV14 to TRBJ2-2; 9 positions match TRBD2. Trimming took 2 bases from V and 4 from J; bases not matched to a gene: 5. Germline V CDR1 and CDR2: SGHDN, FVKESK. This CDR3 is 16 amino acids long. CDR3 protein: CASSQSGGTVTGELFF. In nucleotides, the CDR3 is TGTGCCAGCAGCCAAAGCGGGGGGACGGTCACCGGGGAGCTGTTTTTT.

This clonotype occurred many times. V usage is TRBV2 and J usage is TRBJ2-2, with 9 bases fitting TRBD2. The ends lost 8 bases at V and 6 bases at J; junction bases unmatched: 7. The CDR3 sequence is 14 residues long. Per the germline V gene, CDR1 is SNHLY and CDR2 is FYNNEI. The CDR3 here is CASVGSGSPGELFF. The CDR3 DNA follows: TGTGCCAGCGTTGGTAGCGGGAGCCCCGGGGAGCTGTTTTTT.

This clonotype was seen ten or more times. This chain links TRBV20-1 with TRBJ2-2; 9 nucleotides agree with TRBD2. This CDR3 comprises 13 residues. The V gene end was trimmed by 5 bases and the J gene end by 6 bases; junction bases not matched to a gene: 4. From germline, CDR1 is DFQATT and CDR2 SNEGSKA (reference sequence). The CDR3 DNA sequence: TGCAGTGCTGAGCGGGAGGTCGCCGGGGAGCTGTTTTTT. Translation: CSAEREVAGELFF.

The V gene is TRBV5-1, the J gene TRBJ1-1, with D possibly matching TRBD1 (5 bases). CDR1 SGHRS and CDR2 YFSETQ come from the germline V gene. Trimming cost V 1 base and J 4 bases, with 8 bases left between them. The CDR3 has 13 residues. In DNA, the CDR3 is TGCGCCAGCAGCTTGAATGGGGGCACTGAAGCTTTCTTT. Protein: CASSLNGGTEAFF.

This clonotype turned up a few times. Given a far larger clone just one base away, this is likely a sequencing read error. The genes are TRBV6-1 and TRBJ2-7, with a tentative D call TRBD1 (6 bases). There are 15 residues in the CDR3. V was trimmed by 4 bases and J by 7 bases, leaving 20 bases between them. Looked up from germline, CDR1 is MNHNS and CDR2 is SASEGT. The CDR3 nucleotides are TGTGCCAGCAGTGCACTGGGACACCCGAACAATGAGCAGTACTTC. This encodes CASSALGHPNNEQYF.

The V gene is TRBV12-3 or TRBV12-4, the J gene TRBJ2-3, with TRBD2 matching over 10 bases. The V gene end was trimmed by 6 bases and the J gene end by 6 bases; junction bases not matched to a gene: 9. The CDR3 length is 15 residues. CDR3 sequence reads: CASRTSGASQDTQYF. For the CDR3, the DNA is TGTGCCAGCAGAACTAGCGGGGCAAGTCAGGATACGCAGTATTTT.

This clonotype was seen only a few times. The chain's CDR3 is CASSLENEQYF. The CDR3 DNA follows: TGTGCCAGCAGCTTAGAAAACGAGCAGTACTTC. The chain carries TRBV7-9 and TRBJ2-7; D is undetermined. This CDR3 is built from 11 residues. V lost 1 base to trimming and J lost 5 bases, with 3 bases between them. CDR1 SEHNR and CDR2 FQNEAQ come from the germline V gene (reference sequence).

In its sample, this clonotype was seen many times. The CDR3 DNA reads as TGTGCCAGCAGCAAGAAGGGGGGCAGGGGGAGGTCGGGTGGGGACAATGAGCAGTTCTTC. Its translation: CASSKKGGRGRSGGDNEQFF. The rearrangement uses TRBV11-3 and TRBJ2-1; D is possibly TRBD1 (7 bases). CDR3 length: 20 residues. CDR1 and CDR2 from the germline V gene are SGHNT and YENEEA. Trimming pared 5 bases from V and 5 bases from J, leaving 31 bases between.

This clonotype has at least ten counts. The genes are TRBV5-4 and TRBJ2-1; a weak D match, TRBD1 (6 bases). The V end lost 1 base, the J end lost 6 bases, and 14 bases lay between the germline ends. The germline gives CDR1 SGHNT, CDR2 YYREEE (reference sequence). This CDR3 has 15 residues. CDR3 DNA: TGTGCCAGCAGCTTGCTTCTCGACAGGTTCAATGAGCAGTTCTTC. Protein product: CASSLLLDRFNEQFF. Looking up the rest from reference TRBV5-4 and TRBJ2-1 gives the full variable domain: ETGVTQSPTHLIKTRGQQVTLRCSSQSGHNTVSWYQQALGQGPQFIFQYYREEENGRGNFPPRFSGLQFPNYSSELNVNALELDDSALYLCASSLLLDRFNEQFFGPGTRLTVL.

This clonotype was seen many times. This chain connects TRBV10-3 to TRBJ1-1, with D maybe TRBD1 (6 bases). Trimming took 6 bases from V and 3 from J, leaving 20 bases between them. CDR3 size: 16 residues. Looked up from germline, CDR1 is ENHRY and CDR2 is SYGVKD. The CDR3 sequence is CAIRGTTPGGYTEAFF. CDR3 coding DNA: TGTGCCATCAGAGGGACAACCCCGGGTGGGTACACTGAAGCTTTCTTT.

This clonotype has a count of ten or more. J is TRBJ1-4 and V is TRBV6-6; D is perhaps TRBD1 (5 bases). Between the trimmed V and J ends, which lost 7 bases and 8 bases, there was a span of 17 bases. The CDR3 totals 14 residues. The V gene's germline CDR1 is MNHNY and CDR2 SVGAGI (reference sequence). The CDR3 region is CASTPSGSGEKLFF. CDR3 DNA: TGTGCCAGCACTCCCTCAGGGTCCGGCGAAAAACTGTTTTTT.

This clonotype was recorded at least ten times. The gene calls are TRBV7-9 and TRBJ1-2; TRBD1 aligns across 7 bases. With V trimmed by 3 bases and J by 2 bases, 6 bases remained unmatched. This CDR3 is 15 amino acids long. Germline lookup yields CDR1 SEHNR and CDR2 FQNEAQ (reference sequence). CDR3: CASSFDRDRNYGYTF. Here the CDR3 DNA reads TGTGCCAGCAGCTTCGACAGGGATCGGAACTATGGCTACACCTTC.

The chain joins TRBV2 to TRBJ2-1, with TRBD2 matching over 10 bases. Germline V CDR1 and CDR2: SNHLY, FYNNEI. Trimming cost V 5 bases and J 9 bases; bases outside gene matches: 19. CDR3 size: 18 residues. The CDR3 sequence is CASSLSIIRTSGGCEQFF. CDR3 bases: TGTGCCAGCAGTCTAAGCATTATTCGGACTAGCGGCGGGTGTGAGCAGTTCTTC.